This TCR beta chain emerged from a study of Ad26.COV2.S vaccination and SARS-CoV-2 variants. Points from the study as a whole: Non-spike TCR breadth was similar in vaccine and placebo recipients.

The treatment here: 15 to 20 received Ad26.COV2.S at low or high dose, single or two shots; about 5 received placebo; per-sample allocation not given. Sampling took place 63 days after the first vaccine or placebo injection. The CDR3 covers 16 residues. Unmatched junction bases numbered 12, after V lost 5 bases and J lost 4 bases. Germline V gene sequence: CDR1 SGHVS, CDR2 FNYEAQ. Worth noting for this clone: Antigen specificity is unknown.

TCRdb's table, derived via immunoSEQ multiplex PCR, lists solely in-frame clones and lacks some. The sample lists 350,000 to 450,000 clones, around 86% occurring once. The clonotype comes from a person between 18 and 65 years old who received the Ad26.COV2.S COVID-19 vaccine or a placebo. The starting material was peripheral blood, obtained in a trial of Ad26.COV2.S vaccine versus placebo. V is TRBV7-6 and J is TRBJ2-3; 7 bases match TRBD2. As DNA, the CDR3 is TGTGCCAGCAGCACGGGACTACCGGGGAGTTCAGATACGCAGTATTTT. Protein sequence: CASSTGLPGSSDTQYF.